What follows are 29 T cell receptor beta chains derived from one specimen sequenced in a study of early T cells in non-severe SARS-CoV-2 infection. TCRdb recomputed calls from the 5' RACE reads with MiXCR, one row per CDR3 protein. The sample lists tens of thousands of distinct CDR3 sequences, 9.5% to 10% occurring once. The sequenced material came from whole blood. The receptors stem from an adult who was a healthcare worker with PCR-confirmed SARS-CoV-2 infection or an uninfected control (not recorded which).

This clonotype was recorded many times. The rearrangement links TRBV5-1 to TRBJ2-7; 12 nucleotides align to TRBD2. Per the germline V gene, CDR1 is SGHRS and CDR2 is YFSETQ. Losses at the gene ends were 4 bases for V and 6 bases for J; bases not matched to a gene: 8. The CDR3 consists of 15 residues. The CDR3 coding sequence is TGCGCCAGCAGCGATACTAGCGGGGGGCCCCTCGAGCAGTACTTC. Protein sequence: CASSDTSGGPLEQYF.

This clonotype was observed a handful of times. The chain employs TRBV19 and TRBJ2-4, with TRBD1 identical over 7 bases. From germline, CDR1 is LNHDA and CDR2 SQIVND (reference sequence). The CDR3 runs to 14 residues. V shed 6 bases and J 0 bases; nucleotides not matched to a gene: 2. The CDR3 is CASRPGGAKNIQYF. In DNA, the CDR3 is TGTGCCAGTAGACCAGGGGGAGCCAAAAACATTCAGTACTTC.

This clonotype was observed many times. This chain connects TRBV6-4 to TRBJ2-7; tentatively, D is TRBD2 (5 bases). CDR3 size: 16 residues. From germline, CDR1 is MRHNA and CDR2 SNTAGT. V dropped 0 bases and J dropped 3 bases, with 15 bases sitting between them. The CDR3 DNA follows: TGTGCCAGCAGTGACTCGCAATCCGGGCGGGTCTACGAGCAGTACTTC. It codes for CASSDSQSGRVYEQYF.

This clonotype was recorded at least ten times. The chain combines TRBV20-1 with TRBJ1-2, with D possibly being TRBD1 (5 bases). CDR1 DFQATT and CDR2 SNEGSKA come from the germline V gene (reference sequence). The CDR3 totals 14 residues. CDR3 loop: CRPSEAGPNYGYTF. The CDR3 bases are TGCAGACCCTCCGAGGCAGGGCCGAACTATGGCTACACCTTC.

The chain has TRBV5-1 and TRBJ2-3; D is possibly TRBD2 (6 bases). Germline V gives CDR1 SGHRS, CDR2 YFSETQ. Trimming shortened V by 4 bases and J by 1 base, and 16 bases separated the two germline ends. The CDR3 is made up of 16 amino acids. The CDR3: CASSPGGLWGTDTQYF. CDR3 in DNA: TGCGCCAGCAGCCCAGGCGGACTATGGGGCACAGATACGCAGTATTTT.

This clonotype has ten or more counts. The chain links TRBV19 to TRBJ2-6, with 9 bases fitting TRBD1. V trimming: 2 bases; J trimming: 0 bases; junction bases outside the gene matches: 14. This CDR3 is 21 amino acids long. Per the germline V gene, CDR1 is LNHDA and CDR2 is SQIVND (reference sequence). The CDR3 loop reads CASSITWDRDTTFSGANVLTF. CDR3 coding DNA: TGTGCCAGTAGTATAACTTGGGACAGGGATACCACCTTCTCTGGGGCCAACGTCCTGACTTTC.

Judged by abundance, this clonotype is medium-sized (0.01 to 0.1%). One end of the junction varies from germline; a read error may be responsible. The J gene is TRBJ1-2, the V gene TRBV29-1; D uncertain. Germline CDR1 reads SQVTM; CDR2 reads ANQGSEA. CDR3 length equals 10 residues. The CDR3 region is CSVEVKGYTF. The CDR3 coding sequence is TGCAGCGTCGAAGTGAAAGGCTACACCTTC.

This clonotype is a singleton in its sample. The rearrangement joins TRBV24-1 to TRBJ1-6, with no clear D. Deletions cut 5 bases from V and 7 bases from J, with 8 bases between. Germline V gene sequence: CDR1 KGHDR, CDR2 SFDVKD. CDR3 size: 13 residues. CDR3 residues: CATSGRANSPLHF. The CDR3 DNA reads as TGTGCCACCAGTGGGCGGGCGAATTCACCCCTCCACTTT.

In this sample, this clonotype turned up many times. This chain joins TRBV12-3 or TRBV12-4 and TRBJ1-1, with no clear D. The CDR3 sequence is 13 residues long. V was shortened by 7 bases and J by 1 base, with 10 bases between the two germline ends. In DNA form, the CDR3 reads TGTGCCAGCACGCGGAGCGGGAACACTGAAGCTTTCTTT. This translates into CASTRSGNTEAFF.

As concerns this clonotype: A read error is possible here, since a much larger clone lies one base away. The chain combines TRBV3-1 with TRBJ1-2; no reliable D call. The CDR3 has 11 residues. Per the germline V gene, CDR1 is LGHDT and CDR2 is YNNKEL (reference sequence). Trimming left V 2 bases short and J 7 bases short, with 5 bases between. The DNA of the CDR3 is TGTGCCAGCAGCCAATTTACTGGCTACACCTTC. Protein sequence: CASSQFTGYTF.

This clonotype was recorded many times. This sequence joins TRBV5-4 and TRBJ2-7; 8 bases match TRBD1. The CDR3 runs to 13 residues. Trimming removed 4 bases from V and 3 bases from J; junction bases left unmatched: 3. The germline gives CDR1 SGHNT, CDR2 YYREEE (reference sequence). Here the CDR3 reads CASSRQGLYEQYF. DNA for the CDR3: TGTGCCAGCAGCCGACAGGGGCTCTACGAGCAGTACTTC.

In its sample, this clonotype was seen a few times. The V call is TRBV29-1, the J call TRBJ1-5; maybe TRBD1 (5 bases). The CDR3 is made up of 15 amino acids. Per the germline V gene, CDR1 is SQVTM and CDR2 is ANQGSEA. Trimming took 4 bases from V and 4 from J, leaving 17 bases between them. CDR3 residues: CSVGSQGKGNQPQHF. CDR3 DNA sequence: TGCAGCGTTGGTTCGCAGGGTAAGGGGAATCAGCCCCAGCATTTT.

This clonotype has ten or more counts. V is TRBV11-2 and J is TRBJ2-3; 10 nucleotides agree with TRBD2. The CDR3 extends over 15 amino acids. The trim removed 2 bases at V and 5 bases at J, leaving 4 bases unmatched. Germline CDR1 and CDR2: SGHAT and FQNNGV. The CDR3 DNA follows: TGTGCCAGCAGCTTACTAGCGGGGGCCCAAGATACGCAGTATTTT. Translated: CASSLLAGAQDTQYF.

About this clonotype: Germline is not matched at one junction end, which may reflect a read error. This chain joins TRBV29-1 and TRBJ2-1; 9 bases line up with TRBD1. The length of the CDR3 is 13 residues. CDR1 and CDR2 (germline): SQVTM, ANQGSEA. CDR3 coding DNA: TGCAGCGCGGGACAGGGATTCTACAATGAGCAGATCTTC. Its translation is CSAGQGFYNEQIF.

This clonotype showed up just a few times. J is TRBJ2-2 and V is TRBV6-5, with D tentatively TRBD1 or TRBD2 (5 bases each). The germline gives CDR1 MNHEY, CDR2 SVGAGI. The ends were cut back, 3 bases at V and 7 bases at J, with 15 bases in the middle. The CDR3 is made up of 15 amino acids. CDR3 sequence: CASSYGTALGGELFF. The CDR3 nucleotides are TGTGCCAGCAGTTATGGGACGGCCCTTGGCGGGGAGCTGTTTTTT.

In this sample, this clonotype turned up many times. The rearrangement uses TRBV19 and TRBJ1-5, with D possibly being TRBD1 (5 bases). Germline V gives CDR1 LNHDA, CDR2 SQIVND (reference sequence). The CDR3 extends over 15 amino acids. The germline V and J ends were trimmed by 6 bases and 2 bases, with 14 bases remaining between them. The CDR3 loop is CASSRGDAGNQPQHF. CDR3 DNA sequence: TGTGCCAGTAGCAGAGGGGATGCTGGCAATCAGCCCCAGCATTTT.

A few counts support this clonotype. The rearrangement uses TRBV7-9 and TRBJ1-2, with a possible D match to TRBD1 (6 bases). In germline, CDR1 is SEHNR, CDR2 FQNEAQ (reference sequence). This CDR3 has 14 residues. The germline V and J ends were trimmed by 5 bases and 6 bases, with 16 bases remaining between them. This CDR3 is CASSTATGLDGYTF. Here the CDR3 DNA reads TGTGCCAGCAGCACCGCTACAGGGCTGGATGGCTACACCTTC.

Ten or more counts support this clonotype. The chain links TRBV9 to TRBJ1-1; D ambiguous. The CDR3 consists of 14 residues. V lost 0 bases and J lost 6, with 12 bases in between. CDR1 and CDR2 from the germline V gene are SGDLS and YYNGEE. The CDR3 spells CASSVGGPGAEAFF. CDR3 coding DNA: TGTGCCAGCAGCGTAGGAGGCCCCGGGGCTGAAGCTTTCTTT.

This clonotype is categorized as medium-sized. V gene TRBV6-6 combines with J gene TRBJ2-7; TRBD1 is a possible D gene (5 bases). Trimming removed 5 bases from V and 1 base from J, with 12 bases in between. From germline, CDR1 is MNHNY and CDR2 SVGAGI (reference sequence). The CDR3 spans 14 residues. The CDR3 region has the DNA TGTGCCAGCAGTACCAGGGTTCGGTCCTACGAGCAGTACTTC. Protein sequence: CASSTRVRSYEQYF.

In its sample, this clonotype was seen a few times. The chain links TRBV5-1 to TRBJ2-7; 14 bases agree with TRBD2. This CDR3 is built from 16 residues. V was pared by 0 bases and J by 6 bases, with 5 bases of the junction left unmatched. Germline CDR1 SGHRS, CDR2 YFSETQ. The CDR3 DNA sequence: TGCGCCAGCAGCTTGGCGGGACTAGCGGGGGCGGGCGAGCAGTACTTC. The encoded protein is CASSLAGLAGAGEQYF.

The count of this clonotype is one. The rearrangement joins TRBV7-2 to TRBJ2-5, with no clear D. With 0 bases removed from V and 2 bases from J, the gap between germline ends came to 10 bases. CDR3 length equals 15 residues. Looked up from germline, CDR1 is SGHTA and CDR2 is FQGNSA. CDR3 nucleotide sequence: TGTGCCAGCAGCTTAGCGCCCCACAGACAAGAGACCCAGTACTTC. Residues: CASSLAPHRQETQYF.

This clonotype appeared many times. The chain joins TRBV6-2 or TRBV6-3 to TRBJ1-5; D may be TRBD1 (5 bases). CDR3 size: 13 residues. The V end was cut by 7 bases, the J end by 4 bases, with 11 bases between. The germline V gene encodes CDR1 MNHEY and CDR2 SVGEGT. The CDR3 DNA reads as TGTGCCAGCAACGGAAGGGGAAATCAGCCCCAGCATTTT. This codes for CASNGRGNQPQHF.

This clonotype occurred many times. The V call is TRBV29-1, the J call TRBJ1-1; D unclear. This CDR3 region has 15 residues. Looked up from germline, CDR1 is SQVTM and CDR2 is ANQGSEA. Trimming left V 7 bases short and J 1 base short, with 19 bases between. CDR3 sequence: CSGTEGAWQNTEAFF. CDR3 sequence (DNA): TGCAGCGGGACGGAGGGAGCGTGGCAGAACACTGAAGCTTTCTTT.

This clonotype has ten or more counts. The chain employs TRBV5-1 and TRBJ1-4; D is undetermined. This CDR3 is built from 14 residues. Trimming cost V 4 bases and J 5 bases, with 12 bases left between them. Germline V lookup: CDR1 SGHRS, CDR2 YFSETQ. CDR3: CASSGPGKNEKLFF. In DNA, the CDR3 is TGCGCCAGCAGCGGACCCGGCAAGAATGAAAAACTGTTTTTT.

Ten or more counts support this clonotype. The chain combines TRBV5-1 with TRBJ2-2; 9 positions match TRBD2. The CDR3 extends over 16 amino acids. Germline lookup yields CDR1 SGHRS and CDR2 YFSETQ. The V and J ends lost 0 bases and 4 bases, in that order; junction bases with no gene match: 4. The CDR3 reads CASSLDSGGTTGELFF. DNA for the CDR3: TGCGCCAGCAGCTTGGATAGCGGGGGAACCACCGGGGAGCTGTTTTTT.

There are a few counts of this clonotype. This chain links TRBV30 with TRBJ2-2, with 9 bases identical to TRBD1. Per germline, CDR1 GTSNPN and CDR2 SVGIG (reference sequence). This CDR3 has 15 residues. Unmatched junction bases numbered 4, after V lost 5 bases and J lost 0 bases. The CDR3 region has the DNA TGTGCCTGGCACAGGGGGCTGACGAACACCGGGGAGCTGTTTTTT. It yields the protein CAWHRGLTNTGELFF.

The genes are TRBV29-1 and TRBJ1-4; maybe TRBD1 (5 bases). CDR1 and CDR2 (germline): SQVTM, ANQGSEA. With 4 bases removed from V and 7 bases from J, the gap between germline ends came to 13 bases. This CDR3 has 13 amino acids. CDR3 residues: CSVVRGRSEKLFF. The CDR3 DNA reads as TGCAGCGTTGTAAGGGGCAGAAGTGAAAAACTGTTTTTT.

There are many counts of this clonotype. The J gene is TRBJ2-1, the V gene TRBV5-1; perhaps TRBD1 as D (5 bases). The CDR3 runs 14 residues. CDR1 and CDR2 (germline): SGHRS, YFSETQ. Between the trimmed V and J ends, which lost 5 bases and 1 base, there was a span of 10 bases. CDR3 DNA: TGCGCCAGCAGGCAGGGAATTTCCTACAATGAGCAGTTCTTC. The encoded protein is CASRQGISYNEQFF.

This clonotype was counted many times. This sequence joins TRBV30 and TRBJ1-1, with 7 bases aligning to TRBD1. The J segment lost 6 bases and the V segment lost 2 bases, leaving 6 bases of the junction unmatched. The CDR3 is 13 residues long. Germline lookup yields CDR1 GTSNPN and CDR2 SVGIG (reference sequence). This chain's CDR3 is CAWSSTGAPEAFF. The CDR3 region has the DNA TGTGCCTGGAGTTCTACAGGGGCCCCTGAAGCTTTCTTT.